The 4 T cell receptor beta chains below come from one sample, sequenced in a study of beta chain features in type 1 diabetes. Expressed TCRB transcripts got sequenced, as all isolated RNA was reverse transcribed. The table came from immunoSEQ multiplex PCR; TCRdb's copy has only in-frame clones and leaves some out. Among about 150,000 clones, around 10% were seen once, and the ten largest hold about 1.9%. The sequencing sample was made of central memory CD4+ T cells from blood. The origin of the receptors is a man aged 18 to 35 in good health.

The chain has TRBV9 and TRBJ1-3; D is unresolved. The ends were cut back, 0 bases at V and 4 bases at J, with 8 bases in the middle. CDR1 SGDLS and CDR2 YYNGEE come from the germline V gene. This CDR3 is 14 amino acids long. The chain's CDR3 is CASSVALWGNTIYF. The CDR3 DNA follows: TGTGCCAGCAGCGTAGCACTCTGGGGAAACACCATATATTTT.

A few counts support this clone. The rearrangement joins TRBV7-2 to TRBJ2-7, with a tentative D call TRBD1 (6 bases). With 5 bases removed from V and 7 bases from J, the gap between germline ends came to 12 bases. The CDR3 covers 12 residues. Germline CDR1 and CDR2: SGHTA and FQGNSA. The CDR3 protein is CASSTNRAEQYF. CDR3 DNA sequence: TGTGCCAGCAGCACCAACAGGGCTGAGCAGTACTTC.

Remarks on this clone: One end of the junction varies from germline; a read error may be responsible. The rearrangement joins TRBV20-1 to TRBJ2-3; a weak D match, TRBD2 (6 bases). Germline V gene sequence: CDR1 DFQATT, CDR2 SNEGSKA (reference sequence). CDR3 length: 11 residues. The CDR3 DNA reads TGCAGTGCTAGAGATCGGGCAGGGAGGAATTTT. This codes for CSARDRAGRNF.

This clone was seen a few times. The V gene is TRBV10-3, the J gene TRBJ2-1; D may correspond to TRBD1 or TRBD2 (5 bases each). The CDR3 contains 15 residues. CDR1 and CDR2 (germline): ENHRY, SYGVKD. V was cut by 3 bases and J by 0 bases, with 9 bases left in between. The CDR3 protein is CAISDYGGSYNEQFF. In nucleotides, the CDR3 is TGTGCCATCAGTGATTATGGGGGCTCCTACAATGAGCAGTTCTTC.